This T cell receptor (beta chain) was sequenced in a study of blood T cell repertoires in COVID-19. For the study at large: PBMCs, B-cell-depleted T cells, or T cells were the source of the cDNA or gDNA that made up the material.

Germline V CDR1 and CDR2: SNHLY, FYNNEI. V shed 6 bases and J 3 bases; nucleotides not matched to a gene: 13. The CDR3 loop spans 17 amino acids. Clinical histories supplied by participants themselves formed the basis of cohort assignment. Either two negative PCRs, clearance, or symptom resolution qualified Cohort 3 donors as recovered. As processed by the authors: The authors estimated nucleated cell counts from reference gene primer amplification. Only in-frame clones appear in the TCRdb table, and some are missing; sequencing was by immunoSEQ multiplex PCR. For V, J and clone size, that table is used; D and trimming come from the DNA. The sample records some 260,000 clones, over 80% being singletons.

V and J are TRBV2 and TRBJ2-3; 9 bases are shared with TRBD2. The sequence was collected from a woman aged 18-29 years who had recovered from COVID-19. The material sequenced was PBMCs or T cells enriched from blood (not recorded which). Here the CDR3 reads CASRWPQTSGLTDTQYF. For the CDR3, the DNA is TGTGCCAGCAGATGGCCTCAGACTAGCGGATTGACAGATACGCAGTATTTT.